This passage covers 11 T cell receptor beta chains from one sample sequenced in a study of T cells in Graves' hyperthyroidism and ophthalmopathy. Researchers amplified the TCR beta CDR3 regions from RNA transcripts. When the TCR CDR3 underwent first-round RT-PCR, the HTBI primer set was used. TCRdb processed the multiplex PCR reads anew with MiXCR; each CDR3 protein has one entry. The sample includes 450,000 to 650,000 distinct CDR3 sequences, more than 15% of them seen just once. The sequenced sample was blood. The receptors originated from a woman under 30 with Graves' ophthalmopathy.

The chain recombines TRBV19 with TRBJ1-5; D gene ambiguous. The CDR3 loop spans 15 amino acids. Germline CDR1 and CDR2: LNHDA and SQIVND (reference sequence). Trimming took off 5 bases at V and 2 bases at J, with 13 bases between the two ends. The CDR3 spells CASSPWATGNQPQHF. In DNA, the CDR3 is TGTGCCAGTAGTCCCTGGGCCACGGGCAATCAGCCCCAGCATTTT.

This clonotype was observed a handful of times. V gene TRBV9 combines with J gene TRBJ1-2; D unresolved. V shed 5 bases and J shed 0 bases, with 11 bases lying between them. This CDR3 is built from 14 residues. CDR1 and CDR2 from the germline V gene are SGDLS and YYNGEE. The CDR3 spells CASSREGANYGYTF. The CDR3 DNA reads as TGTGCCAGCAGTAGGGAGGGAGCTAACTATGGCTACACCTTC.

This clonotype was seen a few times. The J gene is TRBJ1-1, the V gene TRBV7-2, with D possibly TRBD1 on 6 matching bases. The CDR3 loop spans 13 amino acids. Deletions cut 4 bases from V and 6 bases from J, with 12 bases between. The germline gives CDR1 SGHTA, CDR2 FQGNSA. This CDR3 reads CASSSSGGAEAFF. The CDR3 DNA sequence: TGTGCCAGCAGCTCAAGTGGGGGCGCTGAAGCTTTCTTT.

The chain recombines TRBV11-2 with TRBJ1-2, with TRBD1 matching 11 bases. After removal of 0 bases from V and 7 bases from J, the junction contained 10 bases not matched to a gene. This CDR3 is built from 17 residues. Germline lookup yields CDR1 SGHAT and CDR2 FQNNGV. For the CDR3, the DNA is TGTGCCAGCAGCTTAGATCTTCGGGGACAGGGGGTTTCTGGCTACACCTTC. Protein sequence: CASSLDLRGQGVSGYTF. The full variable domain, completed using reference TRBV11-2 and TRBJ1-2, is EAGVAQSPRYKIIEKRQSVAFWCNPISGHATLYWYQQILGQGPKLLIQFQNNGVVDDSQLPKDRFSAERLKGVDSTLKIQPAKLEDSAVYLCASSLDLRGQGVSGYTFGSGTRLTVV.

The rearrangement links TRBV7-2 to TRBJ2-7; D not certain. V lost 0 bases and J 0 bases, leaving 9 bases between the germline ends. Germline V gene sequence: CDR1 SGHTA, CDR2 FQGNSA. This CDR3 region has 15 residues. This chain's CDR3 is CASSLARRSSYEQYF. Here the CDR3 DNA reads TGTGCCAGCAGCTTAGCGCGAAGGAGCTCCTACGAGCAGTACTTC.

The CDR3 loop is CASSLVQANYGYTF. The CDR3 DNA reads TGTGCCAGCAGCTTAGTGCAAGCCAACTATGGCTACACCTTC. V gene TRBV7-2 combines with J gene TRBJ1-2, with unresolved D. The V and J ends lost 1 base and 2 bases respectively, with 8 bases between them. Germline-derived CDR1 and CDR2 are SGHTA and FQGNSA. CDR3 length: 14 amino acids.

The table lists this clonotype with many counts. The chain is built from TRBV4-3 and TRBJ1-1; D call uncertain. This CDR3 is 14 amino acids long. V was pared by 1 base and J by 3 bases, with 9 bases between. Germline assignment: CDR1 LGHNA and CDR2 YSLEER. In DNA, the CDR3 is TGCGCCAGCAGCCAAGCTATCCGGTACACTGAAGCTTTCTTT. This translates into CASSQAIRYTEAFF.

V gene TRBV7-6 combines with J gene TRBJ1-6; TRBD1 matches 8 bases. Germline loops: CDR1 SGHVS, CDR2 FNYEAQ. V shed 2 bases and J 7 bases; nucleotides not matched to a gene: 7. The CDR3 consists of 16 residues. CDR3 loop: CASSLKVGQGNSPLHF. DNA for the CDR3: TGTGCCAGCAGCTTAAAGGTCGGACAGGGCAATTCACCCCTCCACTTT.

This clonotype was counted ten times or more. The chain uses TRBV7-6 and TRBJ2-7; D uncertain. The germline V gene encodes CDR1 SGHVS and CDR2 FNYEAQ. The CDR3 loop spans 17 amino acids. V gave up 4 bases and J gave up 3 bases, with 22 bases separating them. CDR3 DNA: TGTGCCAGCAGCTCCAATCCCGGCTGGACCGGCATCTACGAGCAGTACTTC. Its translation: CASSSNPGWTGIYEQYF.

The chain has TRBV4-1 and TRBJ1-5; possibly TRBD1 for D (5 bases). The CDR3 extends over 18 amino acids. V was pared by 4 bases and J by 0 bases, with 19 bases between. The germline CDR1 and CDR2 sequences are MGHRA and YSYEKL. This CDR3 is CASSPPWPGRHSNQPQHF. CDR3 nucleotides: TGCGCCAGCAGCCCCCCTTGGCCAGGGCGGCATAGCAATCAGCCCCAGCATTTT.

The chain uses TRBV27 and TRBJ1-2; D possibly corresponds to TRBD1 (6 bases). The length of the CDR3 is 14 residues. CDR1 is MNHEY, CDR2 SMNVEV, per germline (reference sequence). V was shortened by 4 bases and J by 4 bases, with 13 bases between the two germline ends. CDR3 DNA: TGTGCCAGCAGTTCCAGGACAGAGAGCTATGGCTACACCTTC. It codes for CASSSRTESYGYTF.